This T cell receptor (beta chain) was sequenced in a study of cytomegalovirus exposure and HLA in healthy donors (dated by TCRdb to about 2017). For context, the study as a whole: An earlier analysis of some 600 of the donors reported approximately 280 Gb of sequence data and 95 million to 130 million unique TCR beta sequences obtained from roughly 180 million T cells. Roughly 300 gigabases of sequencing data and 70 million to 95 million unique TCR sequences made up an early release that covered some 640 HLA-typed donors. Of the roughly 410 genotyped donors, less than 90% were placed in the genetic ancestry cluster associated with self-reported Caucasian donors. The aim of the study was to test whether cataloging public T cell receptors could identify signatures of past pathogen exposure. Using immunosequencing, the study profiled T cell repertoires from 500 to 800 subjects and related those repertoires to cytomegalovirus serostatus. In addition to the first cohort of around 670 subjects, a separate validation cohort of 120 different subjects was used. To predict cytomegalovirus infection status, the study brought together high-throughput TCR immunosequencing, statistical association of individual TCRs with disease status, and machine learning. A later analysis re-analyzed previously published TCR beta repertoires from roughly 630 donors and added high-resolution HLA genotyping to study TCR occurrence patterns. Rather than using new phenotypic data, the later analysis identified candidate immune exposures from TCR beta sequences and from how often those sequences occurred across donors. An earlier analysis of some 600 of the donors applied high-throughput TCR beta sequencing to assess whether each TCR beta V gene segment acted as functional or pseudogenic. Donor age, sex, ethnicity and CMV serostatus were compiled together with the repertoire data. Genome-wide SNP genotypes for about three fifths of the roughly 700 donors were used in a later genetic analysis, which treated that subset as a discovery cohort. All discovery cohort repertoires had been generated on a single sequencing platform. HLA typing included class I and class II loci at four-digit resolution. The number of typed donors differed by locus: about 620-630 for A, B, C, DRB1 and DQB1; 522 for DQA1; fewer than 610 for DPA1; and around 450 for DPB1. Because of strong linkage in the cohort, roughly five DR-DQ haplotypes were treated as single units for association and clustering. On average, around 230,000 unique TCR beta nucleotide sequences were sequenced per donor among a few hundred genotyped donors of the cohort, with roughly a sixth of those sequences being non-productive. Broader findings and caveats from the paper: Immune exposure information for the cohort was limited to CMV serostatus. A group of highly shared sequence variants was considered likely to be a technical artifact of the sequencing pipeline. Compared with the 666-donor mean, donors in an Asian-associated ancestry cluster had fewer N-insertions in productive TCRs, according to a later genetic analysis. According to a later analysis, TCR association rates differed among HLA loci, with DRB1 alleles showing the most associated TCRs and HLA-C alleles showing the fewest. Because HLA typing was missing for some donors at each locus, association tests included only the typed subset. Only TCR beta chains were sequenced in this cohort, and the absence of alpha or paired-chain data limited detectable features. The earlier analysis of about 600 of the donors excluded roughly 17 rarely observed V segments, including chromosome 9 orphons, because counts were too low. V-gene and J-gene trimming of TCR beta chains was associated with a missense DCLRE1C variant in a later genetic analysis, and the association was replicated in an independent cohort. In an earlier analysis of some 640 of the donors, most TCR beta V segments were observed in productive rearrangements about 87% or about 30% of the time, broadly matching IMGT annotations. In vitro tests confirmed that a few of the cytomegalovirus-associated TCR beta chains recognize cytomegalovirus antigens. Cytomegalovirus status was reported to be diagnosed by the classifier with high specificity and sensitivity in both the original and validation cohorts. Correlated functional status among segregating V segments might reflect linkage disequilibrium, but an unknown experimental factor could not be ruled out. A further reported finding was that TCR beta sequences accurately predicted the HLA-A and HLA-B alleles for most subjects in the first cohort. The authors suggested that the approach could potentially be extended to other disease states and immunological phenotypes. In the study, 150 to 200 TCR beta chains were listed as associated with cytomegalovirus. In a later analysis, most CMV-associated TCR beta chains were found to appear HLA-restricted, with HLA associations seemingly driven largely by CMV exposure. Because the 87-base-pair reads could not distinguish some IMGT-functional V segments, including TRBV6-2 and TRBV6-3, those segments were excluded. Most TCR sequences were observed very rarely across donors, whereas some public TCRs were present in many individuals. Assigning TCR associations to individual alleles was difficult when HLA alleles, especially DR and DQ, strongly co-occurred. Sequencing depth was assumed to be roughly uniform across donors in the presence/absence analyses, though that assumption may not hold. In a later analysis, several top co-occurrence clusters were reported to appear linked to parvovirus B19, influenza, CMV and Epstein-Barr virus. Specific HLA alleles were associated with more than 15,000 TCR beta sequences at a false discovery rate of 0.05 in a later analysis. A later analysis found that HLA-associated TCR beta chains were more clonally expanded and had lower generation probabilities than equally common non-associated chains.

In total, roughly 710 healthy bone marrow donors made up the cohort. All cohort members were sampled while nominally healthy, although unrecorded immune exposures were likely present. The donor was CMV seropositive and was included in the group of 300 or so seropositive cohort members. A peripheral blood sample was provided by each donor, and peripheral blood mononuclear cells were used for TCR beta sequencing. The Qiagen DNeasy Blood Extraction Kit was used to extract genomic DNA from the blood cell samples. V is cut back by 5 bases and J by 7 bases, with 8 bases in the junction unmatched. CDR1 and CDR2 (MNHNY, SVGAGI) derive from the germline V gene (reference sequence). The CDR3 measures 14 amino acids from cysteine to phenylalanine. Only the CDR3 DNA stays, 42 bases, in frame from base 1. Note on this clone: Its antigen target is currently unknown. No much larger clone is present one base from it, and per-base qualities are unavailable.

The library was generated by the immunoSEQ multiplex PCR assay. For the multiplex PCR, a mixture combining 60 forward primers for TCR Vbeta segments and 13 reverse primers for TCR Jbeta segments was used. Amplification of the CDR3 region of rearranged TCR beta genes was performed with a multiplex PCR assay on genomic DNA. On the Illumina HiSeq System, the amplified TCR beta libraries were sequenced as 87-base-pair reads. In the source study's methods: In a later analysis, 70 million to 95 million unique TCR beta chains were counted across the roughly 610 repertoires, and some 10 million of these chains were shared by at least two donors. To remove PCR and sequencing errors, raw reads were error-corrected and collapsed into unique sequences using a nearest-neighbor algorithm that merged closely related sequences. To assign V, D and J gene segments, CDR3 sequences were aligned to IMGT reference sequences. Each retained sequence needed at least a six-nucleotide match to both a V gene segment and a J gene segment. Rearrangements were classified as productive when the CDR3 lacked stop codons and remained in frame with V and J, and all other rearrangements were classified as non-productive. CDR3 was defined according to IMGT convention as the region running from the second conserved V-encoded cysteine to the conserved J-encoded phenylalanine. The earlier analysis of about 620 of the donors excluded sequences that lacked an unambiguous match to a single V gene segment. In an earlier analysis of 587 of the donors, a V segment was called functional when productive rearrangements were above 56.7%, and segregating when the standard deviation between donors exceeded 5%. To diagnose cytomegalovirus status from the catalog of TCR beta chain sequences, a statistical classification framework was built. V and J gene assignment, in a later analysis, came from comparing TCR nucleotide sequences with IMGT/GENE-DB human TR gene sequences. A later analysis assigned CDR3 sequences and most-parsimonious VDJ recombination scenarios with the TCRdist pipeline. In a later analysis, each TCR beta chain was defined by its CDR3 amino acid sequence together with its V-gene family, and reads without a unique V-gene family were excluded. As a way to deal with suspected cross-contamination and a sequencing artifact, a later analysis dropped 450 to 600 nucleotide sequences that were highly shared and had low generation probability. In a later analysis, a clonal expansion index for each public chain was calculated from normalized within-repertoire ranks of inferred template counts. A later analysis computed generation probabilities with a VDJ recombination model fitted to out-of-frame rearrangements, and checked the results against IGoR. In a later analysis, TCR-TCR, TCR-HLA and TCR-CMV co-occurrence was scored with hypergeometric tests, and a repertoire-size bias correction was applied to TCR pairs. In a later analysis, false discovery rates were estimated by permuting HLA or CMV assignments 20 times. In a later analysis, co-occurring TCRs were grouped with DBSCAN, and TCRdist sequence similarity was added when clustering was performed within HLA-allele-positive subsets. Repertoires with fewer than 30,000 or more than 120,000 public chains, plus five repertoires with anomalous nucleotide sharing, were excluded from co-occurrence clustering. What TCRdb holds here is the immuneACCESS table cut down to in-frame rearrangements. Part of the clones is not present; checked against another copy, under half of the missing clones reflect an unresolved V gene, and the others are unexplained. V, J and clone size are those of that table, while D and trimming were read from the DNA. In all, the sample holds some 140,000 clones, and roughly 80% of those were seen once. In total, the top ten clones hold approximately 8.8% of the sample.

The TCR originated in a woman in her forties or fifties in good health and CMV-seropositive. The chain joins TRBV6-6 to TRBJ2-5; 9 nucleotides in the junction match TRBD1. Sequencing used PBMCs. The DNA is TGTGCCAGCAGTCCCGGGACAGGGAGCCTGACCCAGTACTTC. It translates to CASSPGTGSLTQYF.